This T cell receptor beta chain comes out of a study of blood T cell repertoires in COVID-19. Assay: immunoSEQ multiplex PCR; the TCRdb copy retains only in-frame clones and omits some. Counted here are about 300,000 clones, more than 80% occurring once; the ten biggest clones make up 1.1%. The CDR3 sequence is 13 residues long. Trimming cost V 6 bases and J 4 bases, with 12 bases left between them. The sequence came from a woman aged 30 to 39 who had recovered from COVID-19. The rearrangement uses TRBV12-3 or TRBV12-4 and TRBJ1-2, with a possible D match to TRBD1 (5 bases). The sample taken for sequencing was PBMCs or T cells enriched from blood (not recorded which). The CDR3 nucleotides are TGTGCCAGCAGCACAGGAAGCTTCTATGGCTACACCTTC. Residues: CASSTGSFYGYTF.